Each of the 2 T cell receptor beta chains below was sequenced from the same sample in a study of blood T cells in healthy people across ages. Primers used in a second PCR of roughly 6 to 11 cycles were a sample-barcoded 5' primer and a J-beta primer mix. TCRdb passed the 5' RACE reads through MiXCR, listing each CDR3 protein once. The sample has about 1.4 million distinct CDR3 sequences; 59% are singletons. Material for sequencing was blood. The receptors were sampled from a man younger than 35 in good health.

This chain uses TRBV20-1 with TRBJ2-1; D possibly corresponds to TRBD1 (5 bases). Germline assignment: CDR1 DFQATT and CDR2 SNEGSKA (reference sequence). The CDR3 has 15 residues. V was shortened by 6 bases and J by 5 bases, with 20 bases between the two germline ends. CDR3 DNA: TGCAGTGCCGAAGCTGGGGCCCCCGCGGACAATGAGCAGTTCTTC. Translating gives CSAEAGAPADNEQFF.

The J gene is TRBJ2-2, the V gene TRBV9; D not resolved. The CDR3 length is 14 residues. CDR1 and CDR2 from the germline V gene are SGDLS and YYNGEE. Deletions cut 0 bases from V and 1 base from J, with 4 bases between. CDR3 sequence reads: CASSVVWNTGELFF. CDR3 DNA: TGTGCCAGCAGCGTAGTGTGGAACACCGGGGAGCTGTTTTTT.